This passage covers 18 T cell receptor beta chains from one sample sequenced in a study of blood T cell repertoires in COVID-19. Method: immunoSEQ multiplex PCR; TCRdb's copy keeps in-frame clones and lacks some. Of around 250,000 clones listed, 91% are singletons. Sequencing used PBMCs or T cells enriched from blood (not recorded which). The receptors here all came from a human donor in a cohort exposed to, infected with or recovered from COVID-19 (not recorded which). The donor label of this sample is uncertain.

The chain recombines TRBV27 with TRBJ1-5; D perhaps matches TRBD1 (5 bases). V lost 2 bases and J 7 bases, leaving 18 bases between the germline ends. Germline-derived CDR1 and CDR2 are MNHEY and SMNVEV (reference sequence). This CDR3 has 16 residues. CDR3 DNA: TGTGCCAGCAGTTTAGAGGGGCGAGGGAGGGCCCAGCCCCAGCATTTT. Its translation: CASSLEGRGRAQPQHF.

This chain uses TRBV19 with TRBJ2-3; 11 bases map to TRBD2. The CDR3 sequence is 15 residues long. Germline CDR1 reads LNHDA; CDR2 reads SQIVND (reference sequence). Trimming removed 6 bases from V and 2 bases from J; junction bases left unmatched: 4. Here the CDR3 DNA reads TGTGCCAGTAGGGTAGCGGGGGGGCACACAGATACGCAGTATTTT. Translated: CASRVAGGHTDTQYF. Full variable domain (outside the CDR3, taken from reference TRBV19 and TRBJ2-3): DGGITQSPKYLFRKEGQNVTLSCEQNLNHDAMYWYRQDPGQGLRLIYYSQIVNDFQKGDIAEGYSVSREKKESFPLTVTSAQKNPTAFYLCASRVAGGHTDTQYFGPGTRLTVL.

The chain carries TRBV9 and TRBJ2-3; 9 nucleotides match TRBD2. Germline V gives CDR1 SGDLS, CDR2 YYNGEE. The CDR3 loop spans 14 amino acids. The V gene end was trimmed by 3 bases and the J gene end by 7 bases; junction bases not matched to a gene: 6. CDR3 protein: CASSAVAGDHTQYF. In DNA form, the CDR3 reads TGTGCCAGCAGCGCGGTAGCGGGGGACCATACGCAGTATTTT.

This clone was detected once. V gene TRBV6-5 combines with J gene TRBJ2-7; 7 positions match TRBD1. Germline-derived CDR1 and CDR2 are MNHEY and SVGAGI. J was trimmed by 0 bases and V by 11 bases; bases with no gene match: 7. This CDR3 contains 13 residues. The CDR3 is CAGETGDSYEQYF. The CDR3 nucleotides are TGTGCCGGTGAAACAGGGGACTCCTACGAGCAGTACTTC.

The genes are TRBV27 and TRBJ1-6; a possible D gene is TRBD1 (6 bases). The CDR3 is 17 residues long. Germline assignment: CDR1 MNHEY and CDR2 SMNVEV (reference sequence). V lost 5 bases to trimming and J lost 0 bases, with 14 bases between them. The CDR3 protein is CASSEDRWSSYNSPLHF. Here the CDR3 DNA reads TGTGCCAGCAGTGAAGACAGGTGGAGCTCCTATAATTCACCCCTCCACTTT.

The chain couples TRBV6-2 or TRBV6-3 to TRBJ1-5, with D possibly matching TRBD1 (5 bases). Trimming removed 3 bases at V and 3 bases at J, with 18 bases between. Germline CDR1 and CDR2: MNHEY and SVGEGT. The CDR3 is 17 residues long. The CDR3 reads CASSYNNRWGINQPQHF. DNA for the CDR3: TGTGCCAGCAGTTATAATAACAGGTGGGGAATCAATCAGCCCCAGCATTTT.

The V and J genes are TRBV10-3 and TRBJ2-7, with 8 nucleotides matching TRBD2. Germline V lookup: CDR1 ENHRY, CDR2 SYGVKD. CDR3 length: 12 residues. After removal of 10 bases from V and 0 bases from J, the junction contained 2 bases not matched to a gene. DNA of the CDR3: TGTGCCACGGCGGGGGGCTCCTACGAGCAGTACTTC. It codes for CATAGGSYEQYF.

This clone was recorded once. V gene TRBV28 combines with J gene TRBJ2-2; D is perhaps TRBD2 (5 bases). This CDR3 region has 14 residues. V was shortened by 5 bases and J by 6 bases, with 13 bases between the two germline ends. CDR1 is MDHEN, CDR2 SYDVKM, per germline. The CDR3 coding sequence is TGTGCCAGCAGTCGCGACGGGGTCCCCGGGGAGCTGTTTTTT. Translation: CASSRDGVPGELFF.

The V and J genes are TRBV2 and TRBJ1-4, with D tentatively TRBD1 (6 bases). CDR3 length equals 17 residues. In germline, CDR1 is SNHLY, CDR2 FYNNEI. Deletions cut 6 bases from V and 2 bases from J, with 19 bases between. This CDR3 reads CASRRTVGEYTNEKLFF. DNA of the CDR3: TGTGCCAGCAGGAGGACAGTAGGGGAGTACACTAATGAAAAACTGTTTTTT. Based on the CDR3 plus reference TRBV2 and TRBJ1-4, the full variable domain is EPEVTQTPSHQVTQMGQEVILRCVPISNHLYFYWYRQILGQKVEFLVSFYNNEISEKSEIFDDQFSVERPDGSNFTLKIRSTKLEDSAMYFCASRRTVGEYTNEKLFFGSGTQLSVL.

This clone was seen only once. The CDR3 DNA follows: TGTGCCAGCAGGGCACTCTTCAGGGCGGAATCTGAAAAACTGTTTTTT. Translating gives CASRALFRAESEKLFF. The gene calls are TRBV11-2 and TRBJ1-4; perhaps TRBD1 as D (5 bases). The CDR3 loop spans 16 amino acids. Germline lookup yields CDR1 SGHAT and CDR2 FQNNGV. Trimming removed 6 bases at V and 7 bases at J, with 21 bases between.

The V and J genes are TRBV29-1 and TRBJ1-1, with D tentatively TRBD1 (5 bases). This CDR3 is built from 13 residues. The germline gives CDR1 SQVTM, CDR2 ANQGSEA. V was shortened by 4 bases and J by 8 bases, with 17 bases between the two germline ends. The CDR3 is CSVGTKRRGEAFF. As DNA, the CDR3 is TGCAGCGTTGGTACGAAGCGACGGGGGGAAGCTTTCTTT.

This clone was detected only once. The chain employs TRBV12-3 or TRBV12-4 and TRBJ2-7; TRBD2 aligns across 8 bases. The CDR3 spans 13 residues. V gave up 3 bases and J gave up 5 bases; unmatched junction bases: 3. The CDR3 loop is CASSLTGGNEQYF. CDR3 DNA: TGTGCCAGCAGTTTGACGGGAGGGAACGAGCAGTACTTC.

This chain joins TRBV27 and TRBJ2-7; no definite D call. The germline V gene has CDR1 MNHEY and CDR2 SMNVEV (reference sequence). The germline V and J ends were trimmed by 1 base and 6 bases, with 10 bases remaining between them. The CDR3 sequence is 13 residues long. The CDR3 region has the DNA TGTGCCAGCAGTTTATACCAGTTTGCCGAGCAGTACTTC. Protein sequence: CASSLYQFAEQYF.

V gene TRBV18 combines with J gene TRBJ2-1; the match to TRBD2 covers 8 bases. The germline V gene encodes CDR1 KGHSH and CDR2 LQKENI. This CDR3 comprises 14 residues. The ends lost 3 bases at V and 6 bases at J; junction bases unmatched: 4. CDR3 in DNA: TGTGCCAGCTCACCGACGGGGGGGGGCAATGAGCAGTTCTTC. This encodes CASSPTGGGNEQFF.

The CDR3 loop is CASSSRGGPQHF. As DNA, the CDR3 is TGTGCCAGCAGCTCCCGGGGGGGGCCCCAGCATTTT. V gene TRBV7-9 combines with J gene TRBJ1-5; a possible D gene is TRBD1 (5 bases). The germline gives CDR1 SEHNR, CDR2 FQNEAQ (reference sequence). Trimming left V 4 bases short and J 9 bases short, with 10 bases between. The CDR3 is made up of 12 amino acids.

The chain links TRBV2 to TRBJ1-6; 7 nucleotides align to TRBD1. The CDR3 is 15 residues long. CDR1 and CDR2 from the germline V gene are SNHLY and FYNNEI. Germline trimming cut 7 bases from V and 7 bases from J; bases unmatched to any gene: 10. The CDR3 here is CASTLEAGGNSPLHF. The CDR3 nucleotides are TGTGCCAGCACCCTAGAGGCAGGGGGGAATTCACCCCTCCACTTT.

The rearrangement joins TRBV2 to TRBJ1-1, with D perhaps TRBD1 (5 bases). Germline CDR1 reads SNHLY; CDR2 reads FYNNEI. This CDR3 region has 14 residues. The ends were cut back, 6 bases at V and 5 bases at J, with 16 bases in the middle. The CDR3 DNA reads as TGTGCCAGCAGAATTGGACATTCGCGGACTGAAGCTTTCTTT. Its translation is CASRIGHSRTEAFF.

CDR3 protein: CASSLGGEVEKLFF. The CDR3 nucleotides are TGCGCCAGCAGCTTAGGGGGGGAAGTCGAAAAACTGTTTTTT. The chain carries TRBV5-1 and TRBJ1-4; D possibly corresponds to TRBD1 (6 bases). The V gene lost 2 bases and the J gene lost 8 bases, with 13 bases spanning the gap. There are 14 residues in the CDR3. The germline CDR1 and CDR2 sequences are SGHRS and YFSETQ.